These 11 T cell receptor beta chains originate from one sample sequenced in a study of beta chain features in type 1 diabetes (dated by TCRdb to 2016 to 2019). The library was produced with the immunoSEQ multiplex PCR assay. The entire amount of isolated RNA was reverse transcribed using the High Capacity cDNA Reverse Transcription Kit, so the sequenced TCRB transcripts were expressed ones. TCRdb mirrors the immuneACCESS table, restricted to in-frame sequences. Some clones are absent from its copies; in checked studies, under half trace to an unresolved V gene, and the reason for the others is unknown. For this sample the table gives over 350,000 clones, of which more than 13% were detected only once. Around 0.02% of the sample belongs to the ten largest clones. Source material: naive CD4+ T cells from blood. Taken with the paper, the label for cell subset or site translates to: true naive CD4+ T cells. All receptors come from a woman aged 18 to 35 in good health.

Only a few counts were recorded for this clone. The V call is TRBV14, the J call TRBJ2-7; the match to TRBD2 covers 9 bases. Germline V gene data show CDR1 as SGHDN and CDR2 as FVKESK. V dropped 0 bases and J dropped 2; count of bases not matched to a gene: 5. The CDR3 consists of 16 residues. The CDR3 DNA sequence: TGTGCCAGCAGCCAAGATATGGCGGGGGGGACCTACGAGCAGTACTTC. Translating gives CASSQDMAGGTYEQYF.

The table lists this clone with a few counts. This chain joins TRBV15 and TRBJ2-7; 11 bases are a match to TRBD1. This CDR3 has 14 residues. Germline V CDR1 and CDR2: LNHNV, YYDKDF (reference sequence). The trim removed 6 bases at V and 2 bases at J, leaving 3 bases unmatched. CDR3 sequence: CATRGTGGPYEQYF. Written as DNA, the CDR3 is TGTGCCACCAGGGGGACAGGGGGACCCTACGAGCAGTACTTC.

The chain couples TRBV29-1 to TRBJ1-1, with 7 nucleotides matching TRBD1. Germline V CDR1 and CDR2: SQVTM, ANQGSEA. This CDR3 is built from 15 residues. V was clipped by 6 bases and J by 2 bases; unmatched bases: 12. CDR3 bases: TGCAGCGTGGCGTACAGGGGTCGGGCCAACACTGAAGCTTTCTTT. Protein: CSVAYRGRANTEAFF.

The chain combines TRBV30 with TRBJ2-7; D may be TRBD1 (6 bases). Germline V CDR1 and CDR2: GTSNPN, SVGIG (reference sequence). This CDR3 has 17 residues. The V gene lost 2 bases and the J gene lost 1 base, with 21 bases spanning the gap. CDR3 nucleotide sequence: TGTGCCTGGAGTTCGGGACGGTGGAGTAGGGGGTCCTACGAGCAGTACTTC. As protein: CAWSSGRWSRGSYEQYF.

The rearrangement uses TRBV10-3 and TRBJ2-1; TRBD2 matches at 7 bases. Losses at the gene ends were 2 bases for V and 6 bases for J; bases not matched to a gene: 10. This CDR3 region has 16 residues. Germline V lookup: CDR1 ENHRY, CDR2 SYGVKD. The CDR3 loop reads CAISEGGREIVNEQFF. The CDR3, as DNA: TGTGCCATCAGTGAGGGAGGGCGGGAGATAGTCAATGAGCAGTTCTTC.

This chain connects TRBV29-1 to TRBJ2-1; TRBD2 might be the D (5 bases). V lost 3 bases and J 0 bases, leaving 6 bases between the germline ends. This CDR3 has 13 residues. The germline V gene encodes CDR1 SQVTM and CDR2 ANQGSEA. CDR3 DNA: TGCAGCGTTGAGGGGAGCTCCTACAATGAGCAGTTCTTC. Residues: CSVEGSSYNEQFF.

The chain recombines TRBV7-9 with TRBJ2-3; 8 nucleotides line up with TRBD2. Germline CDR1 is SEHNR and CDR2 is FQNEAQ (reference sequence). This CDR3 contains 14 residues. Trimming removed 4 bases from V and 2 bases from J; junction bases left unmatched: 2. The CDR3 DNA sequence: TGTGCCAGCAGCTCACTAGCGGACACAGATACGCAGTATTTT. Translation: CASSSLADTDTQYF.

This clone appeared a few times. The gene calls are TRBV15 and TRBJ1-1, with no clear D. This CDR3 is built from 16 residues. Between the trimmed V and J ends, which lost 0 bases and 2 bases, there was a span of 13 bases. CDR1 LNHNV and CDR2 YYDKDF come from the germline V gene (reference sequence). CDR3 in amino acids: CATSRDRQALNTEAFF. In nucleotides, the CDR3 is TGTGCCACCAGCAGAGATCGTCAGGCCCTTAACACTGAAGCTTTCTTT.

The gene calls are TRBV21-1 and TRBJ2-7; TRBD1 is taken as the D call from the table, unchecked against the DNA. TRBV21-1 is a pseudogene locus. The CDR3 runs to 11 residues. The DNA of the CDR3 is TGTGCCAGCAGCCCCATTTACGAGCAGTACTTC. Its translation is CASSPIYEQYF.

The chain has TRBV14 and TRBJ1-3, with D tentatively TRBD1 (5 bases). V was clipped by 0 bases and J by 2 bases, with 14 bases between them. Germline CDR1 is SGHDN and CDR2 is FVKESK. The CDR3 runs to 17 residues. CDR3 sequence: CASSQDWGRIPGNTIYF. As DNA, the CDR3 is TGTGCCAGCAGCCAAGATTGGGGCAGGATCCCTGGAAACACCATATATTTT.

The rearrangement uses TRBV20-1 and TRBJ1-2; maybe TRBD1 (5 bases). In germline, CDR1 is DFQATT, CDR2 SNEGSKA (reference sequence). Trimming stripped 5 bases from V and 8 bases from J, with 12 bases between. This CDR3 comprises 11 residues. CDR3 region: CSAGAPSGYTF. The CDR3 nucleotides read TGCAGTGCTGGGGCCCCAAGCGGCTACACCTTC.